The source of this T cell receptor beta chain is a study of CD8+ T cells in alopecia areata. The overall study: People stayed on tofacitinib for 6 to 18 months, then stopped the drug for 6 months. Whole-study findings and limits: Sequencing of scalp samples also includes resident alphabeta T cells from normal skin. The link between baseline CD8+ expansion and response remains uncertain with one nonresponder.

As to treatment: oral pan-JAK inhibitor, 5-10 mg twice daily. Sorting of PBMCs yielded the CD4+ and CD8+ T cells. About this clone: Its target is not known.

After isolation, RNA underwent reverse transcription to generate cDNA as the sequencing template. Assay: immunoSEQ multiplex PCR; the TCRdb copy retains only in-frame clones and omits some. The sample has 190,000 or so clones, under 60% seen once; the top ten hold around 12%. Sequencing was performed on CD8+ T cells sorted from blood, taken at week 24, from a patient treated with tofacitinib. The receptor was derived from a human donor with alopecia areata.

The CDR3 loop reads CAWGDATQYF. The CDR3 region has the DNA TGTGCCTGGGGGGATGCTACGCAGTATTTT. This chain uses TRBV30 with TRBJ2-3; D gene uncertain. Germline loops: CDR1 GTSNPN, CDR2 SVGIG (reference sequence). The CDR3 runs 10 residues. The V end lost 5 bases, the J end lost 8 bases, and 8 bases lay between the germline ends.